This T cell receptor beta chain was sequenced during a study of cytomegalovirus exposure and HLA in healthy donors (dated by TCRdb to 2015 to 2018). For the wider study: In an earlier analysis of about 560 of the donors, approximately 300 Gb of sequence data and 100 million or so unique TCR beta sequences from about 180 million T cells were reported. The later analysis used no new phenotypic data to find candidate immune exposures, relying instead on TCR beta sequences and their occurrence across donors. Typing coverage varied by locus: roughly 629-630 donors for A, B, C, DRB1 and DQB1; roughly 500 for DQA1; approximately 570 for DPA1; about 450 for DPB1. A handful of DR-DQ haplotypes were handled as single units for association and clustering because linkage in the cohort was strong. Donor age, sex, ethnicity and CMV serostatus were compiled together with the repertoire data. Among the roughly 410 genotyped donors, approximately 77% belonged to the genetic ancestry cluster associated with self-reported Caucasian donors. The T cell repertoires of 670 or so subjects were profiled by immunosequencing and related to cytomegalovirus serostatus. All discovery cohort repertoires had been generated on a single sequencing platform. HLA typing included class I and class II loci at four-digit resolution. In addition to the first cohort of 500 to 850 subjects, a separate validation cohort of around 110 different subjects was used. Among a few hundred genotyped donors of the cohort, an average of 235,054 unique TCR beta nucleotide sequences were sequenced per donor, 15% to 20% of them non-productive. To decide whether each TCR beta V gene segment behaved as functional or pseudogenic, an earlier analysis of some 600 of the donors relied on high-throughput TCR beta sequencing. A later analysis re-examined previously published TCR beta repertoires from more than 600 donors and added high-resolution HLA genotyping to investigate patterns of TCR occurrence. A later genetic analysis used genome-wide SNP genotypes for about 65% of the roughly 670 donors, treating that subset as a discovery cohort. The study aimed to test whether signatures of past pathogen exposure could be identified by cataloging public T cell receptors. High-throughput TCR immunosequencing, statistical association of individual TCRs with disease status, and machine learning were combined to predict cytomegalovirus infection status. An early release that covered some 630 HLA-typed donors contained approximately 300 gigabases of sequencing data and 70 million to 100 million unique TCR sequences. Beyond this particular receptor, the publication reports: Because HLA typing was unavailable for some donors at each locus, only the typed subset was used in association tests. Most TCR sequences were observed very rarely across donors, whereas some public TCRs were present in many individuals. The classifier was reported to diagnose cytomegalovirus status with high specificity and sensitivity in both the original and validation cohorts. According to the authors, the approach could potentially be generalized to other disease states and immunological phenotypes. Linkage disequilibrium might explain the correlated functional status among segregating V segments, but an unknown experimental factor could not be excluded. V-gene and J-gene trimming of TCR beta chains was associated with a missense DCLRE1C variant in a later genetic analysis, and the association was replicated in an independent cohort. When HLA alleles, especially DR and DQ, strongly co-occurred, TCR associations were difficult to assign to individual alleles. Compared with the roughly 700-donor mean, donors in an Asian-associated ancestry cluster had fewer N-insertions in productive TCRs, according to a later genetic analysis. A cluster of highly shared sequence variants was judged likely to represent a technical artifact of the sequencing pipeline. The cohort was sequenced for TCR beta chains only, and without alpha or paired-chain data the features that could be detected were limited. Sequencing depth was assumed to be roughly uniform across donors in the presence/absence analyses, though that assumption may not hold. In an earlier analysis of some 540 of the donors, most TCR beta V segments appeared in productive rearrangements about 90% or about 30% of the time, broadly matching IMGT annotations. The study listed over 150 TCR beta chains as associated with cytomegalovirus. Several of the top co-occurrence clusters appeared to be linked to parvovirus B19, influenza, CMV and Epstein-Barr virus, according to a later analysis. A further reported finding was that TCR beta sequences accurately predicted the HLA-A and HLA-B alleles for most subjects in the first cohort. Immune exposure information for the cohort was limited to CMV serostatus. A later analysis found that HLA-associated TCR beta chains were more clonally expanded and had lower generation probabilities than equally common non-associated chains. A later analysis found that most CMV-associated TCR beta chains appeared HLA-restricted, with HLA associations seemingly driven largely by CMV exposure. In a later analysis, TCR association rates were found to vary across HLA loci, with the most associated TCRs seen for DRB1 alleles and the fewest for HLA-C alleles. A few of the identified cytomegalovirus-associated TCR beta chains were confirmed in vitro to be specific for cytomegalovirus antigens. A later analysis associated 17,000 or so TCR beta sequences with specific HLA alleles at a false discovery rate of 0.05. Seventeen rarely observed V segments, including chromosome 9 orphons, were excluded from the earlier analysis of several hundred of the donors because counts were too low.

Comment on this clone: Its antigen target is currently unknown. The input lacks base qualities; no much larger clone sits a single base away.

The cohort comprised several hundred healthy bone marrow donors. At the time of sampling, every cohort member was nominally healthy, though immune exposures that went unrecorded were likely present. The donor tested CMV seropositive and was one of the 289 seropositive cohort members. A peripheral blood sample was collected from each donor, and TCR beta sequencing was performed on peripheral blood mononuclear cells. The Qiagen DNeasy Blood Extraction Kit was used to extract genomic DNA from the blood cell samples. The library was produced with the immunoSEQ multiplex PCR assay. For the multiplex PCR, a mixture combining 60 forward primers for TCR Vbeta segments and 13 reverse primers for TCR Jbeta segments was used. A multiplex PCR assay on genomic DNA amplified the CDR3 region of rearranged TCR beta genes. The Illumina HiSeq System was used to sequence the amplified TCR beta libraries as 87-base-pair reads. On the study's bioinformatics: Across the roughly 600 repertoires, a later analysis counted 80 million or so unique TCR beta chains, some 11 million of which were shared by at least two donors. A nearest-neighbor algorithm error-corrected the raw reads and collapsed the reads into unique sequences, merging closely related sequences to remove PCR and sequencing errors. Alignment of CDR3 sequences to IMGT reference sequences was used to assign V, D and J gene segments. For a sequence to be retained, at least a six-nucleotide match to both a V gene segment and a J gene segment was required. A rearrangement counted as productive if the CDR3 had no stop codons and remained in frame with V and J, and every other rearrangement counted as non-productive. CDR3 was defined by IMGT convention, running from the second conserved V-encoded cysteine to the conserved J-encoded phenylalanine. The earlier analysis of 587 of the donors excluded sequences that lacked an unambiguous match to a single V gene segment. In an earlier analysis of approximately 610 of the donors, V segments were called functional above 56.7% productive rearrangements and were called segregating when the between-donor standard deviation exceeded 5%. A statistical classification framework was built for diagnosing cytomegalovirus status from the catalog of TCR beta chain sequences. A later analysis assigned V and J genes by comparing TCR nucleotide sequences with IMGT/GENE-DB human TR gene sequences. In a later analysis, CDR3 sequences and most-parsimonious VDJ recombination scenarios were assigned using the TCRdist pipeline. A later analysis defined each TCR beta chain by its CDR3 amino acid sequence plus V-gene family, and excluded reads lacking a unique V-gene family. As a way to deal with suspected cross-contamination and a sequencing artifact, a later analysis dropped 450 to 600 nucleotide sequences that were highly shared and had low generation probability. For each public chain, a later analysis derived a clonal expansion index from normalized ranks of inferred template counts within each repertoire. Generation probabilities in a later analysis came from a VDJ recombination model fitted to out-of-frame rearrangements, and those results were checked against IGoR. A later analysis scored TCR-TCR, TCR-HLA and TCR-CMV co-occurrence with hypergeometric tests, applying a repertoire-size bias correction to TCR pairs. In a later analysis, false discovery rates were estimated by permuting HLA or CMV assignments 20 times. A later analysis grouped co-occurring TCRs with DBSCAN, adding TCRdist sequence similarity when clustering within HLA-allele-positive subsets. Co-occurrence clustering excluded repertoires with fewer than 30,000 or more than 120,000 public chains, plus five with anomalous nucleotide sharing. TCRdb holds this immuneACCESS table with in-frame rearrangements only. Some clones are missing; in checked studies, unresolved V genes explain under half, and the rest has no known cause. The V and J calls and clone size were taken over from that table, and D and trimming were inferred from the DNA. The sample data list around 90,000 clones, and 75% to 90% of these were observed just once. 6.5% to 9% of the sample is taken by the ten largest.

The receptor comes from a man between 35 and 55 years old in good health and CMV-seropositive. The sample comprised PBMCs.

The base sequence is TGTGCCAGCAGCGTAGTGCAGGGGATGGGCTCTGGGGCCAACGTCCTGACTTTC. This encodes CASSVVQGMGSGANVLTF. The receptor chain draws on TRBV9 and TRBJ2-6, and perhaps TRBD1 as D gene, on 6 matching bases. Taken from cysteine to phenylalanine, the CDR3 has 18 residues. This entry keeps only the CDR3 DNA: 54 bases, framed from base 1. Relative to germline, V is 0 bases shorter and J is 0 bases shorter, with 13 bases between their ends. Taken from the germline V gene, the CDR1 and CDR2 loops are SGDLS and YYNGEE.